The present T cell receptor beta chain was sequenced within a study of T cells in Graves' hyperthyroidism and ophthalmopathy. Germline CDR1 SQVTM, CDR2 ANQGSEA. Trimming took off 6 bases at V and 2 bases at J, with 13 bases between the two ends. This CDR3 contains 14 residues. Using RNA transcripts as the source, TCR beta CDR3 regions were amplified. A set of HTBI primers served as the primers for a first-round RT-PCR of the TCR CDR3. One entry per CDR3 protein, called by TCRdb with MiXCR from the multiplex PCR reads. Seen here are approximately 720,000 distinct CDR3 sequences, around 20% observed once, and the top ten hold 16%. Study findings and constraints: Among thyroid clonotypes expanded above 0.001, most also appeared in blood. Ophthalmopathy was model-predicted a median approximately six months pre-onset.

This clonotype occurred a few times. Its specificity is unknown. Predating any ophthalmopathy symptoms, the blood sample was taken at first hyperthyroidism diagnosis. The sequence was collected from a woman between 45 and 60 years old with Graves' hyperthyroidism that later progressed to Graves' ophthalmopathy. Sequencing used blood. The V and J genes are TRBV29-1 and TRBJ2-2; D possibly uses TRBD1 or TRBD2 (5 bases each). CDR3 sequence: CSVRDGGNTGELFF. The DNA for the CDR3 is TGCAGCGTGAGGGACGGTGGAAACACCGGGGAGCTGTTTTTT.